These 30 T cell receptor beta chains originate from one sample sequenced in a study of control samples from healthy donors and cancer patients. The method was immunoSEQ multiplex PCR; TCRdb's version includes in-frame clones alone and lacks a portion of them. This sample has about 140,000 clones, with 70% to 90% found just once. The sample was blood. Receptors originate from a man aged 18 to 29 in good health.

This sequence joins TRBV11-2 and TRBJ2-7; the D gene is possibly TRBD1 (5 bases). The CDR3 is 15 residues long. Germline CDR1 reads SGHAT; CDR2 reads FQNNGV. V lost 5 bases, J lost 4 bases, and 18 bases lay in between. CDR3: CASSVITGASYEQYF. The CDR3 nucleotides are TGTGCCAGCAGCGTAATCACAGGAGCCTCATACGAGCAGTACTTC.

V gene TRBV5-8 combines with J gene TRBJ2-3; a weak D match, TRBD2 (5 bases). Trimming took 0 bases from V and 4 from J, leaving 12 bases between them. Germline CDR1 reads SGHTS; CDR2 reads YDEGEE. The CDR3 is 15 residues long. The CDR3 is CASSLVGILADTQYF. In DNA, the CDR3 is TGTGCCAGCAGCTTGGTCGGGATTCTGGCAGATACGCAGTATTTT.

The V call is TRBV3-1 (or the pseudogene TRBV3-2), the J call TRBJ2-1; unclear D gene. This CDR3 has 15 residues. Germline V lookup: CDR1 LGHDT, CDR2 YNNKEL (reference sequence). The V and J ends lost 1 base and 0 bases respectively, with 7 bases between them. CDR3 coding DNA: TGTGCCAGCAGCCAAGGTTCGAGCTCCTACAATGAGCAGTTCTTC. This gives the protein CASSQGSSSYNEQFF.

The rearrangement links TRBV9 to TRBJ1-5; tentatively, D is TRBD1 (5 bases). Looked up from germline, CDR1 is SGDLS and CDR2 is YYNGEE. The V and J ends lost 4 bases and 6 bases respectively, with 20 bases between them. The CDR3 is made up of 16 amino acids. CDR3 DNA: TGTGCCAGCAGCACCAGACAGAGCGGGCCGAGTCAGCCCCAGCATTTT. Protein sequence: CASSTRQSGPSQPQHF.

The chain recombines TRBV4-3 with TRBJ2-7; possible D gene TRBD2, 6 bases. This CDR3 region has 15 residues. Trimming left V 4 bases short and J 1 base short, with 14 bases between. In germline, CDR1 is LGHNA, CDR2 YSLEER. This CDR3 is CASSPAARGSYEQYF. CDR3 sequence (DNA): TGCGCCAGCAGCCCCGCCGCCCGGGGGTCCTACGAGCAGTACTTC.

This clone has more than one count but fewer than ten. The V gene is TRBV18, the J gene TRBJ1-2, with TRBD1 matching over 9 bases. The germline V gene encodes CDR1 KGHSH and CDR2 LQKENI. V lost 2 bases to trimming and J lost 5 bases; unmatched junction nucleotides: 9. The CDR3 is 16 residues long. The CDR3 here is CASSPTGGTGPYGYTF. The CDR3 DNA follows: TGTGCCAGCTCACCAACGGGCGGGACAGGGCCTTATGGCTACACCTTC.

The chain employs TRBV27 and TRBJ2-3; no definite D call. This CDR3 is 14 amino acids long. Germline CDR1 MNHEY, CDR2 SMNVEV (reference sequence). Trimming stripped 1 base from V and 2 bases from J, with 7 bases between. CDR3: CASSLFPSTDTQYF. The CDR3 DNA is TGTGCCAGCAGTTTATTCCCGTCCACAGATACGCAGTATTTT.

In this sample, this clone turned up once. The CDR3 region is CSVEVGQGSEQYF. DNA for the CDR3: TGCAGCGTTGAAGTGGGCCAGGGTTCCGAGCAGTACTTC. V is TRBV29-1 and J is TRBJ2-7; weak D call: TRBD1 (5 bases). V lost 1 base, J lost 6 bases, and 13 bases lay in between. CDR3 size: 13 residues. Germline V gene sequence: CDR1 SQVTM, CDR2 ANQGSEA.

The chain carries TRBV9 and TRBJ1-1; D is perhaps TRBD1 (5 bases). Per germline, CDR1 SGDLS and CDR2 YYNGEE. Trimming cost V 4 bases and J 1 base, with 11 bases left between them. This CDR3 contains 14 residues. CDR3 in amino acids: CASSLGPSNTEAFF. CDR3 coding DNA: TGTGCCAGCAGCTTGGGACCCTCGAACACTGAAGCTTTCTTT. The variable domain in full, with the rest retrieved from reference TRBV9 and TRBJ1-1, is DSGVTQTPKHLITATGQRVTLRCSPRSGDLSVYWYQQSLDQGLQFLIQYYNGEERAKGNILERFSAQQFPDLHSELNLSSLELGDSALYFCASSLGPSNTEAFFGQGTRLTVV.

In DNA, the CDR3 is TGTGCCAGCAGCGGGAGCGGGGACAATGAGCAGTTCTTC. Residues: CASSGSGDNEQFF. The chain uses TRBV11-2 and TRBJ2-1, with TRBD2 matching 7 bases. The CDR3 has 13 residues. Germline CDR1 is SGHAT and CDR2 is FQNNGV. V shed 5 bases, J shed 5 bases, and the junction held 3 bases outside the gene matches. The complete variable domain, with remaining parts taken from reference TRBV11-2 and TRBJ2-1, reads EAGVAQSPRYKIIEKRQSVAFWCNPISGHATLYWYQQILGQGPKLLIQFQNNGVVDDSQLPKDRFSAERLKGVDSTLKIQPAKLEDSAVYLCASSGSGDNEQFFGPGTRLTVL.

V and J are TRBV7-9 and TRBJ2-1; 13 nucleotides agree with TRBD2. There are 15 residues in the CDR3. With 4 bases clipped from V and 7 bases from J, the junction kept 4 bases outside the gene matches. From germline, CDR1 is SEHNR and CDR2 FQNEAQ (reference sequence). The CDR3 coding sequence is TGTGCCAGCAGCTGGACTAGCGGGGGCGTAAATGAGCAGTTCTTC. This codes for CASSWTSGGVNEQFF.

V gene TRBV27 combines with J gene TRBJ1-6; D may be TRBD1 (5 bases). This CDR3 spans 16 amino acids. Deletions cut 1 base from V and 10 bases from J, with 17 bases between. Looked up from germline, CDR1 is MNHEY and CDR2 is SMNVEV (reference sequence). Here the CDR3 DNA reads TGTGCCAGCAGTTTATGGGGAGCTCGGGAGGGGTCACCCCTCCACTTT. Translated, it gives CASSLWGAREGSPLHF.

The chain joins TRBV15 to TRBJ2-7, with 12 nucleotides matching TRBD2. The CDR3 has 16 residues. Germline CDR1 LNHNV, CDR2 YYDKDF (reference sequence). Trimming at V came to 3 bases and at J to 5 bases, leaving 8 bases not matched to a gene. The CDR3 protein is CATSRDLAGGIDEQYF. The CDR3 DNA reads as TGTGCCACCAGCAGGGATCTAGCGGGGGGGATCGACGAGCAGTACTTC.

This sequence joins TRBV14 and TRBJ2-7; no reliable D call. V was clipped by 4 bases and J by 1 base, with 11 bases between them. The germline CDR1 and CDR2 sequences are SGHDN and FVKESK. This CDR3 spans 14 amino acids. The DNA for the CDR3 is TGTGCCAGCAGCCTCACCGAAGGGTCCTACGAGCAGTACTTC. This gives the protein CASSLTEGSYEQYF.

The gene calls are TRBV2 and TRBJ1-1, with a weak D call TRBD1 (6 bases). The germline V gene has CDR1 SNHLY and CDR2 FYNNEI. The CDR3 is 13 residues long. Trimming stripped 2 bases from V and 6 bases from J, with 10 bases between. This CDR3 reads CASSETGAAEAFF. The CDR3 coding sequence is TGTGCCAGCAGTGAAACGGGGGCAGCTGAAGCTTTCTTT.

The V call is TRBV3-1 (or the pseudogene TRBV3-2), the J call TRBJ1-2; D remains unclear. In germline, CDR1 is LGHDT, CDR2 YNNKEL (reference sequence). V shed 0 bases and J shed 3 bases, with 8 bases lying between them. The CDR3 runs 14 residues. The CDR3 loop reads CASSQEGGHYGYTF. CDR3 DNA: TGTGCCAGCAGCCAAGAAGGAGGTCACTATGGCTACACCTTC.

The CDR3 region has the DNA TGTGCCTGGAGAGGGGGGTTGCAGACCCAGTACTTC. Translation gives CAWRGGLQTQYF. This rearrangement joins TRBV30 to TRBJ2-5; D tentatively fits TRBD1 or TRBD2 (6 bases each). The V gene lost 3 bases and the J gene lost 6 bases, with 11 bases spanning the gap. This CDR3 region has 12 residues. CDR1 is GTSNPN, CDR2 SVGIG, per germline (reference sequence).

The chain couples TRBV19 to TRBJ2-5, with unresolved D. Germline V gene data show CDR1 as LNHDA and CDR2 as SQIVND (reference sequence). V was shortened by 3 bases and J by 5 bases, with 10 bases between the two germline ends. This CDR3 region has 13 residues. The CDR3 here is CASSIRFGETQYF. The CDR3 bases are TGTGCCAGTAGTATTCGTTTTGGGGAGACCCAGTACTTC.

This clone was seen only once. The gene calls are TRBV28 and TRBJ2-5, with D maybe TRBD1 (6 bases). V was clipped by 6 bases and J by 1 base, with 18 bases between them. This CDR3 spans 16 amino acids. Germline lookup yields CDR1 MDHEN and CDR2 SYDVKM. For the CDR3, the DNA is TGTGCCAGCAGACTCGCAGGGGCCTTGCTCCAAGAGACCCAGTACTTC. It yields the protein CASRLAGALLQETQYF.

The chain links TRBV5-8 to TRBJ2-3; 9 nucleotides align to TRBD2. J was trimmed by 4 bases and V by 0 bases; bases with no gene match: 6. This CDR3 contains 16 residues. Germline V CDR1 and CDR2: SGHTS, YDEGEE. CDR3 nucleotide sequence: TGTGCCAGCAGCTTGGAGGTTAGCGGGGGATCAGATACGCAGTATTTT. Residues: CASSLEVSGGSDTQYF.

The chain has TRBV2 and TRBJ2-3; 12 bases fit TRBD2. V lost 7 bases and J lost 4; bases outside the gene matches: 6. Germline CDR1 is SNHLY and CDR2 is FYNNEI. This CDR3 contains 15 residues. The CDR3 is CASNLLAGGADTQYF. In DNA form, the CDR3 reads TGTGCCAGCAACTTACTAGCGGGGGGAGCAGATACGCAGTATTTT.

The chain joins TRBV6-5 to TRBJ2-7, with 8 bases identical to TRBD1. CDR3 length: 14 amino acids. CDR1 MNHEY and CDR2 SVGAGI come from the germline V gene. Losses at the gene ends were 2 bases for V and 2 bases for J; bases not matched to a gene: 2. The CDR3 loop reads CASSYQQGAYEQYF. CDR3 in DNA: TGTGCCAGCAGTTACCAACAGGGGGCCTACGAGCAGTACTTC.

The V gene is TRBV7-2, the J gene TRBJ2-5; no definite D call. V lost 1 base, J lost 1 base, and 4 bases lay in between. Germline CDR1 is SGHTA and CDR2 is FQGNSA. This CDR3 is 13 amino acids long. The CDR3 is CASSLVGQETQYF. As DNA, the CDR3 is TGTGCCAGCAGCTTAGTCGGCCAAGAGACCCAGTACTTC.

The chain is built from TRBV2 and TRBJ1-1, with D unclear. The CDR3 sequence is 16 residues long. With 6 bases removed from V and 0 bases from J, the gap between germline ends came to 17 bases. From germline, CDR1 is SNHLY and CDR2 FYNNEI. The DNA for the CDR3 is TGTGCCAGCAGGGAGGGCAGAGCCCTTATGAACACTGAAGCTTTCTTT. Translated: CASREGRALMNTEAFF. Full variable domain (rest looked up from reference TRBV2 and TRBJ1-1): EPEVTQTPSHQVTQMGQEVILRCVPISNHLYFYWYRQILGQKVEFLVSFYNNEISEKSEIFDDQFSVERPDGSNFTLKIRSTKLEDSAMYFCASREGRALMNTEAFFGQGTRLTVV.

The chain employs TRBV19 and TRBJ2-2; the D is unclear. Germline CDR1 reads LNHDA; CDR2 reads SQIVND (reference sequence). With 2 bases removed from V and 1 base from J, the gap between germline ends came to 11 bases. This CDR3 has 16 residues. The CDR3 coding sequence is TGTGCCAGTAGTATATATTCTATCGAGAACACCGGGGAGCTGTTTTTT. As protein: CASSIYSIENTGELFF. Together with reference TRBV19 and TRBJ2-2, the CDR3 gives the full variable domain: DGGITQSPKYLFRKEGQNVTLSCEQNLNHDAMYWYRQDPGQGLRLIYYSQIVNDFQKGDIAEGYSVSREKKESFPLTVTSAQKNPTAFYLCASSIYSIENTGELFFGEGSRLTVL.

The CDR3 protein is CATSEWGDTQYF. CDR3 sequence (DNA): TGTGCCACCAGTGAGTGGGGGGATACGCAGTATTTT. V usage is TRBV24-1 and J usage is TRBJ2-3; either TRBD1 or TRBD2 may supply D (5 bases each). The germline CDR1 and CDR2 sequences are KGHDR and SFDVKD. The CDR3 sequence is 12 residues long. V was cut by 4 bases and J by 6 bases, with 7 bases left in between.

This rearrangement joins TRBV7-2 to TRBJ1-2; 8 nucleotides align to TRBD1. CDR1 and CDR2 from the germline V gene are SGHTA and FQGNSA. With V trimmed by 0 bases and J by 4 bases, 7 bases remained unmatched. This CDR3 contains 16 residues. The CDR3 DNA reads TGTGCCAGCAGCTTAGCCCATTCCGACAGGGGCTATGGCTACACCTTC. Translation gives CASSLAHSDRGYGYTF.

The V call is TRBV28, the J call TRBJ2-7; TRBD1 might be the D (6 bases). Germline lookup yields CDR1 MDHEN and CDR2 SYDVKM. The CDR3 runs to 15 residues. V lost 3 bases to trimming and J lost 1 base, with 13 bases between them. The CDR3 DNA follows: TGTGCCAGCAGTTTCAGGGGCTACCAGTCCTACGAGCAGTACTTC. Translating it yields CASSFRGYQSYEQYF. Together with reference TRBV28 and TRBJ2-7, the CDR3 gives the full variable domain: DVKVTQSSRYLVKRTGEKVFLECVQDMDHENMFWYRQDPGLGLRLIYFSYDVKMKEKGDIPEGYSVSREKKERFSLILESASTNQTSMYLCASSFRGYQSYEQYFGPGTRLTVT.

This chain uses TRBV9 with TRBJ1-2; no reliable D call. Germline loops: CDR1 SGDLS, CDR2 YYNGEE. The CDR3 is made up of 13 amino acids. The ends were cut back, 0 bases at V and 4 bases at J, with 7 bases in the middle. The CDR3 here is CASSVADAYGYTF. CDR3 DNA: TGTGCCAGCAGCGTAGCTGATGCCTATGGCTACACCTTC.

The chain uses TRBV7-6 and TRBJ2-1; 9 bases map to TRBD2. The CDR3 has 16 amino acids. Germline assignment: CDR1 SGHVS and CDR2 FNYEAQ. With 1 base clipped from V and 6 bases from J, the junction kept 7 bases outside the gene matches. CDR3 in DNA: TGTGCCAGCAGCTTAGTCCTTGCGGGGGGGCCCAATGAGCAGTTCTTC. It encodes CASSLVLAGGPNEQFF.